Here is one T cell receptor beta chain with its context. Its antigen remains unidentified. Germline V gene data show CDR1 as MDHEN and CDR2 as SYDVKM. CDR3 size: 14 residues. V lost 3 bases and J 2 bases, leaving 11 bases between the germline ends. These data belong to a study of shared clonotypes between healthy human individuals. Broader study findings: Generally, naive subsets came out with larger estimated richness than memory subsets. Across a few donors, naive CD4 shared 5% to 6.5%, naive CD8 less than 4%, memory CD4 less than 2.5%, memory CD8 more than 0.35%.

This was a deep-level run. The method was immunoSEQ multiplex PCR; TCRdb's version includes in-frame clones alone and lacks a portion of them. Found here are some 1,900,000 clones, less than 95% of them singletons; the top ten hold more than 0.95%. CD45RO-negative, CCR7-positively selected cells formed the naive CD8 fraction, excluding terminally differentiated effector memory CD45RA+ cells. Healthy and HIV-negative, the adult donors had no recent acute infections or vaccinations. This clonotype was sampled from a man younger than 35 in good health. The sequenced material came from naive CD8+ T cells sorted from blood. The chain recombines TRBV28 with TRBJ2-7, with D possibly matching TRBD2 (6 bases). CDR3: CASSFQGGAYEQYF. In DNA form, the CDR3 reads TGTGCCAGCAGTTTTCAGGGAGGTGCCTACGAGCAGTACTTC. Full variable domain (outside the CDR3, taken from reference TRBV28 and TRBJ2-7): DVKVTQSSRYLVKRTGEKVFLECVQDMDHENMFWYRQDPGLGLRLIYFSYDVKMKEKGDIPEGYSVSREKKERFSLILESASTNQTSMYLCASSFQGGAYEQYFGPGTRLTVT.